These T cell receptor beta chains were read from a single sample in a study of blood T cell repertoires in COVID-19. Profiling relied on immunoSEQ multiplex PCR, and the TCRdb table lists in-frame clones only, not all of them. The data hold 200,000 to 250,000 clones, with 75% to 85% observed a single time. The source material was peripheral blood. Source of these receptors: a human donor in a cohort sampled during active COVID-19. Both conserved end residues are part of each CDR3. A D gene is named only where the DNA matches it firmly. Some rows mark clone size as missing; the rest say once, few, many or name a class of expanded clone.

clone_size: -; d_call: TRBD1; j_call: TRBJ1-3; v_call: TRBV24-1; cdr3_aa: CATSDPEQGWFGNTIYF; cdr3_nt: TGTGCCACCAGTGACCCTGAACAGGGGTGGTTTGGAAACACCATATATTTT
clone_size: -; d_call: TRBD1; j_call: TRBJ2-3; v_call: TRBV24-1; cdr3_aa: CATSDRQGQYTQYF; cdr3_nt: TGTGCCACCAGTGACCGACAGGGACAATATACGCAGTATTTT
clone_size: -; d_call: TRBD2; j_call: TRBJ2-5; v_call: TRBV4-2; cdr3_aa: CASSHAGTSGRAVETQYF; cdr3_nt: TGTGCCAGCAGCCATGCCGGGACTAGCGGGAGGGCGGTGGAGACCCAGTACTTC
clone_size: -; d_call: -; j_call: TRBJ2-2; v_call: TRBV7-2; cdr3_aa: CASSRPGEGGELFF; cdr3_nt: TGTGCCAGCAGCCGCCCGGGGGAAGGCGGGGAGCTGTTTTTT
clone_size: -; d_call: -; j_call: TRBJ1-2; v_call: TRBV7-9; cdr3_aa: CASSPFRDTSGYTF; cdr3_nt: TGTGCCAGCAGTCCCTTCAGGGACACGTCTGGCTACACCTTC
clone_size: -; d_call: -; j_call: TRBJ2-7; v_call: TRBV19; cdr3_aa: CASSKTSSYEQYF; cdr3_nt: TGTGCCAGTAGTAAGACAAGCTCCTACGAGCAGTACTTC
clone_size: -; d_call: -; j_call: TRBJ1-2; v_call: TRBV6-5; cdr3_aa: CASSYSRGFGYTF; cdr3_nt: TGTGCCAGCAGTTACTCTAGGGGATTCGGCTACACCTTC
clone_size: -; d_call: TRBD2; j_call: TRBJ2-5; v_call: TRBV7-2; cdr3_aa: CASSFLAGGARETQYF; cdr3_nt: TGTGCCAGCAGCTTTCTAGCGGGGGGGGCCAGGGAGACCCAGTACTTC
clone_size: -; d_call: TRBD2; j_call: TRBJ2-7; v_call: TRBV3-1/TRBV3-2; cdr3_aa: CASSQGTSGSNEQYF; cdr3_nt: TGTGCCAGCAGCCAAGGGACTAGCGGGAGTAACGAGCAGTACTTC
clone_size: -; d_call: -; j_call: TRBJ1-2; v_call: TRBV27; cdr3_aa: CASSLWPGDGYTF; cdr3_nt: TGTGCCAGCAGTTTATGGCCTGGAGATGGCTACACCTTC
clone_size: -; d_call: -; j_call: TRBJ1-1; v_call: TRBV18; cdr3_aa: CASSPRGRAAVDTEAFF; cdr3_nt: TGTGCCAGCTCACCACGGGGCAGGGCCGCGGTCGACACTGAAGCTTTCTTT
clone_size: -; d_call: -; j_call: TRBJ1-4; v_call: TRBV25-1; cdr3_aa: CASSGRLEGEKLFF; cdr3_nt: TGTGCCAGCAGTGGTCGACTCGAAGGTGAAAAACTGTTTTTT
clone_size: -; d_call: -; j_call: TRBJ1-2; v_call: TRBV6-5; cdr3_aa: CASSQQGMGYGYTF; cdr3_nt: TGTGCCAGTTCACAGCAGGGGATGGGCTATGGCTACACCTTC
clone_size: -; d_call: -; j_call: TRBJ2-1; v_call: TRBV7-9; cdr3_aa: CASSLAGGPRTEQFF; cdr3_nt: TGTGCCAGCAGCTTAGCGGGAGGCCCCAGGACTGAGCAGTTCTTC
clone_size: -; d_call: -; j_call: TRBJ2-1; v_call: TRBV7-9; cdr3_aa: CASSPPWSRSSYNEQFF; cdr3_nt: TGTGCCAGCAGCCCCCCCTGGTCGAGGAGCTCCTACAATGAGCAGTTCTTC
clone_size: -; d_call: -; j_call: TRBJ2-1; v_call: TRBV29-1; cdr3_aa: CSGGHRFDEQFF; cdr3_nt: TGCAGCGGTGGCCACCGATTCGATGAGCAGTTCTTC
clone_size: -; d_call: -; j_call: TRBJ2-1; v_call: TRBV27; cdr3_aa: CASSVGPNEQFF; cdr3_nt: TGTGCCAGTTCCGTGGGGCCTAATGAGCAGTTCTTC
clone_size: -; d_call: -; j_call: TRBJ2-3; v_call: TRBV5-1; cdr3_aa: CASSSGHFLGATDTQYF; cdr3_nt: TGCGCCAGCAGTTCGGGACACTTCCTCGGGGCCACAGATACGCAGTATTTT
clone_size: -; d_call: -; j_call: TRBJ1-3; v_call: TRBV9; cdr3_aa: CASSVRGASGNTIYF; cdr3_nt: TGTGCCAGCAGCGTACGGGGGGCCTCTGGAAACACCATATATTTT
clone_size: -; d_call: -; j_call: TRBJ1-6; v_call: TRBV13; cdr3_aa: CASSNGPSGGSLHF; cdr3_nt: TGTGCCAGCAGCAACGGACCCTCCGGAGGGTCCCTCCACTTT
clone_size: once; d_call: -; j_call: TRBJ1-3; v_call: TRBV9; cdr3_aa: CASRDSPAGNTIYF; cdr3_nt: TGTGCCAGCAGGGACTCCCCAGCTGGAAACACCATATATTTT
clone_size: -; d_call: -; j_call: TRBJ2-2; v_call: TRBV4-3; cdr3_aa: CASSQEQAVGELFF; cdr3_nt: TGCGCCAGCAGCCAAGAGCAAGCCGTCGGGGAGCTGTTTTTT
clone_size: -; d_call: -; j_call: TRBJ2-2; v_call: TRBV2; cdr3_aa: CASSGGYANTGELFF; cdr3_nt: TGTGCCAGCAGTGGCGGATACGCGAACACCGGGGAGCTGTTTTTT